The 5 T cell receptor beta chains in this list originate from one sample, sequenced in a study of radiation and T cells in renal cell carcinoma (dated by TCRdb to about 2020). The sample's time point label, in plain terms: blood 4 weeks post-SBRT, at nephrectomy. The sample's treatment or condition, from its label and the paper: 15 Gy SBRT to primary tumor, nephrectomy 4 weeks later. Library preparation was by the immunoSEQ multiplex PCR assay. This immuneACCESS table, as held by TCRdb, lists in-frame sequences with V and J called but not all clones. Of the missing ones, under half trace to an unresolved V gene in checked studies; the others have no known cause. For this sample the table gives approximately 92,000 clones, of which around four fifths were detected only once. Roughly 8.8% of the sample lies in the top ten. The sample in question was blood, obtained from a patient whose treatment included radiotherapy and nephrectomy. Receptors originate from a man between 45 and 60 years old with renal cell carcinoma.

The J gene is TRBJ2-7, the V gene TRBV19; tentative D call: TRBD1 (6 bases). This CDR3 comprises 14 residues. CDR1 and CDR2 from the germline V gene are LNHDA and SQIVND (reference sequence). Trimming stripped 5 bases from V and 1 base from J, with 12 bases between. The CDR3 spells CASSEHRESYEQYF. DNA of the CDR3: TGTGCCAGTAGTGAACACAGGGAGTCCTACGAGCAGTACTTC.

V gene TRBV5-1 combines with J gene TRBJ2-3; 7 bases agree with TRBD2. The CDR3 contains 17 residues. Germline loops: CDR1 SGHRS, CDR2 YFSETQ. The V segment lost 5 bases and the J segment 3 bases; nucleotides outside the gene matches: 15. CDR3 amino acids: CASSLSLGGSSTDTQYF. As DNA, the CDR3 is TGCGCCAGCAGTTTGTCCCTGGGCGGGAGTTCGACAGATACGCAGTATTTT.

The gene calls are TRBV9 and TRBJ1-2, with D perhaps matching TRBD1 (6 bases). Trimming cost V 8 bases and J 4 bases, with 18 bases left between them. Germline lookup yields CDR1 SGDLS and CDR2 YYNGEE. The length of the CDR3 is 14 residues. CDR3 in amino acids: CASTGAPGAYGYTF. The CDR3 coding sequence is TGTGCCAGTACGGGGGCACCGGGAGCCTATGGCTACACCTTC. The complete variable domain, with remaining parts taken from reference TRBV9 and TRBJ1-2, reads DSGVTQTPKHLITATGQRVTLRCSPRSGDLSVYWYQQSLDQGLQFLIQYYNGEERAKGNILERFSAQQFPDLHSELNLSSLELGDSALYFCASTGAPGAYGYTFGSGTRLTVV.

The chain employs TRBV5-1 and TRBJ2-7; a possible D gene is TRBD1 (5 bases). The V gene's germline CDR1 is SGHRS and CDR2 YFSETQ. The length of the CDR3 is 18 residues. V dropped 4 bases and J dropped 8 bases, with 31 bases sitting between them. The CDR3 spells CASSLTARTAGIHQQQYF. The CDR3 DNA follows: TGCGCCAGCAGCCTCACCGCACGAACAGCAGGGATTCACCAACAGCAGTACTTC.

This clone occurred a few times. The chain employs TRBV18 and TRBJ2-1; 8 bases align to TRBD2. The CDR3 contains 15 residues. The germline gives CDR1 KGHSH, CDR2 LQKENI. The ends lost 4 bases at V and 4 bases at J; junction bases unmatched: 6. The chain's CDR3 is CASSQTSARYNEQFF. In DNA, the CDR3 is TGTGCCAGCTCACAGACTAGCGCGAGATACAATGAGCAGTTCTTC.